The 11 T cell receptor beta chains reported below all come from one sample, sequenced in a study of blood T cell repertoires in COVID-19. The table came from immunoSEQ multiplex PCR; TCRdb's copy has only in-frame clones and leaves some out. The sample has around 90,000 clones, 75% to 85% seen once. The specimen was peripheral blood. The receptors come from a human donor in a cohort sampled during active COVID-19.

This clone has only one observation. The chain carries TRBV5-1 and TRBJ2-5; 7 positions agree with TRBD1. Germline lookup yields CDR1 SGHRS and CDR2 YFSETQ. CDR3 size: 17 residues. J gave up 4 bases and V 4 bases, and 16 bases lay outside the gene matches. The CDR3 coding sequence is TGCGCCAGCAGCGCCGGAAGCTACAGGGGTTCGGGAGAGACCCAGTACTTC. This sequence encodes CASSAGSYRGSGETQYF.

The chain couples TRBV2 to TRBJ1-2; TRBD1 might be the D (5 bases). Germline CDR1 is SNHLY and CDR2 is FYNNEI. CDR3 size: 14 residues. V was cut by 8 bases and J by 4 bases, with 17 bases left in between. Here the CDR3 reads CASETPATAYGYTF. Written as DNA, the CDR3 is TGTGCCAGCGAGACTCCCGCGACAGCCTATGGCTACACCTTC.

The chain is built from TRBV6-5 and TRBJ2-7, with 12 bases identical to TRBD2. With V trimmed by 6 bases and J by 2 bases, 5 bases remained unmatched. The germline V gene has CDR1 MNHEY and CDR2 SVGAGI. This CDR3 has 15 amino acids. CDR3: CASSRLAGATYEQYF. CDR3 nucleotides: TGTGCCAGCAGCCGACTAGCGGGAGCTACCTACGAGCAGTACTTC.

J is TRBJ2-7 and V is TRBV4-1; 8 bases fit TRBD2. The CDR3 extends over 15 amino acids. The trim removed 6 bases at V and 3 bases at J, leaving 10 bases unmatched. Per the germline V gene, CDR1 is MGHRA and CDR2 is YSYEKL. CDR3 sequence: CASSISGRGGYEQYF. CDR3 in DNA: TGCGCCAGCAGTATAAGCGGGAGAGGAGGCTACGAGCAGTACTTC.

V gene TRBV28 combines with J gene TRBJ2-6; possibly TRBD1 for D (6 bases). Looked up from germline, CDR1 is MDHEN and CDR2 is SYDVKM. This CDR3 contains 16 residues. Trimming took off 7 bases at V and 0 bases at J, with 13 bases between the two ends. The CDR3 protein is CASKSQGDSGANVLTF. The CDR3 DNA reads TGTGCCAGCAAATCACAGGGCGACTCTGGGGCCAACGTCCTGACTTTC.

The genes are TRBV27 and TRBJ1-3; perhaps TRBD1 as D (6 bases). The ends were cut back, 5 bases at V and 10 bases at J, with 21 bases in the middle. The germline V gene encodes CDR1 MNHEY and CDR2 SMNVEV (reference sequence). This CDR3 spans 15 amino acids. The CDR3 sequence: CASSPGAGQPTTIYF. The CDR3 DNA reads TGTGCCAGCAGTCCGGGCGCCGGACAGCCGACGACCATATATTTT.

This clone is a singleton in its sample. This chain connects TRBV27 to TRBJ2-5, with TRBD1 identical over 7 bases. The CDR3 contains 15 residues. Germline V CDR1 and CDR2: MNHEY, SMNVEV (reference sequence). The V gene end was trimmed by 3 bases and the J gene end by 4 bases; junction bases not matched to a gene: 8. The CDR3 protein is CASSLRDRTGETQYF. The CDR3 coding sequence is TGTGCCAGCAGTTTGAGGGACAGAACGGGAGAGACCCAGTACTTC.

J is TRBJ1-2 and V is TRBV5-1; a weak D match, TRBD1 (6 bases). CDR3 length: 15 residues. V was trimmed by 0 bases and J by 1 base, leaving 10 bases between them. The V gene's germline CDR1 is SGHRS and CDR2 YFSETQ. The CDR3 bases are TGCGCCAGCAGCTTGGACCCAGGGGTTAACTATGGCTACACCTTC. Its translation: CASSLDPGVNYGYTF.

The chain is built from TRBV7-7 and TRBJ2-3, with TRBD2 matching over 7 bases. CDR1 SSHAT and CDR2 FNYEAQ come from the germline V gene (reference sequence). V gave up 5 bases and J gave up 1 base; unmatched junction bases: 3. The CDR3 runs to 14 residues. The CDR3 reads CASSPGLGTDTQYF. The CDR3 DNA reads TGTGCCAGCAGCCCAGGACTAGGCACAGATACGCAGTATTTT.

CDR3 residues: CASSLRGGDEQYF. The CDR3, as DNA: TGTGCCAGCAGCTTGCGGGGGGGCGACGAGCAGTACTTC. This sequence joins TRBV5-4 and TRBJ2-7, with 8 nucleotides matching TRBD2. CDR1 is SGHNT and CDR2 is YYREEE in the germline V gene (reference sequence). This CDR3 is built from 13 residues. V trimming: 1 base; J trimming: 5 bases; junction bases outside the gene matches: 2.

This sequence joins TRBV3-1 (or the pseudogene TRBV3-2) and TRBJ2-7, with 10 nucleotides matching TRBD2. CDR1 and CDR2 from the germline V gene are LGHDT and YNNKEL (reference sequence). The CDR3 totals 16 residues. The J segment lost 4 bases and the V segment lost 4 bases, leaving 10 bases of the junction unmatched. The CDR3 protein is CASSPYIGTSAYEQYF. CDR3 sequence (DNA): TGTGCCAGCAGCCCGTATATAGGGACTAGCGCGTACGAGCAGTACTTC.